The next 13 T cell receptor beta chains were all read from a single sample in a study of T cell responses to AZD1222 COVID-19 vaccine. Sequenced by immunoSEQ multiplex PCR; TCRdb stores in-frame clones only, minus some. The data hold some 190,000 clones, with approximately 89% observed a single time. Sequencing used peripheral blood, obtained 28 days after the second AZD1222 dose. The receptor set was obtained from an adult who received the AZD1222 COVID-19 vaccine.

This chain uses TRBV12-5 with TRBJ2-7; D uncertain. The ends were cut back, 0 bases at V and 7 bases at J, with 7 bases in the middle. This CDR3 has 12 amino acids. Germline CDR1 LGHNT, CDR2 FRNRAP. The CDR3 here is CASGLVLPEQYF. CDR3 nucleotide sequence: TGTGCTAGTGGTTTGGTCCTCCCGGAGCAGTACTTC.

The chain is built from TRBV5-1 and TRBJ1-1; D possibly corresponds to TRBD1 (5 bases). The V gene lost 0 bases and the J gene lost 11 bases, with 11 bases spanning the gap. CDR3 size: 12 residues. The germline V gene encodes CDR1 SGHRS and CDR2 YFSETQ. The chain's CDR3 is CASSLARGEAFF. CDR3 DNA: TGCGCCAGCAGCTTGGCCCGGGGGGAGGCTTTCTTT.

CDR3 coding DNA: TGTGCCAGCAGCCTATCGACAGGGGATTCACCCCTCCACTTT. Amino acid sequence: CASSLSTGDSPLHF. This chain links TRBV7-2 with TRBJ1-6; 8 bases align to TRBD1. The CDR3 has 14 residues. The V and J ends lost 5 bases and 8 bases, in that order; junction bases with no gene match: 5. Germline lookup yields CDR1 SGHTA and CDR2 FQGNSA.

This clone appeared a few times. The gene calls are TRBV4-1 and TRBJ1-1; D gene uncertain. In germline, CDR1 is MGHRA, CDR2 YSYEKL. Trimming took 0 bases from V and 0 from J, leaving 8 bases between them. The CDR3 has 15 residues. The CDR3 DNA reads as TGCGCCAGCAGCCAAGAATTCACACTGAACACTGAAGCTTTCTTT. Its translation: CASSQEFTLNTEAFF.

The J gene is TRBJ1-2, the V gene TRBV2; 7 bases map to TRBD1. Germline CDR1 SNHLY, CDR2 FYNNEI. Losses at the gene ends were 1 base for V and 8 bases for J; bases not matched to a gene: 4. The CDR3 covers 13 residues. The CDR3 DNA reads TGTGCCAGCAGTGAAGTGACAGGGTTGGGCTACACCTTC. It codes for CASSEVTGLGYTF.

The V gene is TRBV7-2, the J gene TRBJ1-3, with D uncertain. V lost 5 bases and J 0 bases, leaving 8 bases between the germline ends. The CDR3 consists of 14 residues. CDR1 and CDR2 from the germline V gene are SGHTA and FQGNSA. The CDR3 coding sequence is TGTGCCAGCAGCCCCCACGGCTCTGGAAACACCATATATTTT. It specifies CASSPHGSGNTIYF.

This sequence joins TRBV5-1 and TRBJ1-1; 10 bases are a match to TRBD1. In germline, CDR1 is SGHRS, CDR2 YFSETQ. The V segment lost 4 bases and the J segment 5 bases; nucleotides outside the gene matches: 11. This CDR3 has 16 residues. CDR3 sequence (DNA): TGCGCCAGCAGCCGGCCCTTGGGGACAGGGGAAACTGAAGCTTTCTTT. It translates to CASSRPLGTGETEAFF.

This clone turned up a few times. The genes are TRBV30 and TRBJ2-5; D is possibly TRBD1 (6 bases). CDR1 and CDR2 (germline): GTSNPN, SVGIG (reference sequence). V lost 6 bases and J 7 bases, leaving 12 bases between the germline ends. The CDR3 totals 11 residues. CDR3 bases: TGTGCCTGCCGCGCAGGGGTGACCCAGTACTTC. Residues: CACRAGVTQYF.

The chain uses TRBV4-2 and TRBJ2-3, with 8 bases that match TRBD2. J was trimmed by 6 bases and V by 4 bases; bases with no gene match: 9. Germline V gene lookup returns CDR1 LGHNA and CDR2 YNFKEQ. The CDR3 has 15 amino acids. CDR3 DNA sequence: TGTGCCAGCAGCCTTAGCGGGGCGGAGGGGGATACGCAGTATTTT. This translates into CASSLSGAEGDTQYF.

This chain uses TRBV9 with TRBJ2-7, with D unresolved. Germline V gene data show CDR1 as SGDLS and CDR2 as YYNGEE. V was clipped by 0 bases and J by 6 bases, with 13 bases between them. CDR3 length: 14 residues. The CDR3 bases are TGTGCCAGCAGCGTAGAACCGGGCACGGGCGAGCAGTACTTC. Translation: CASSVEPGTGEQYF. The full variable domain, its missing parts supplied by reference TRBV9 and TRBJ2-7, is DSGVTQTPKHLITATGQRVTLRCSPRSGDLSVYWYQQSLDQGLQFLIQYYNGEERAKGNILERFSAQQFPDLHSELNLSSLELGDSALYFCASSVEPGTGEQYFGPGTRLTVT.

The V call is TRBV7-9, the J call TRBJ1-2; D is unresolved. Trimming removed 5 bases from V and 4 bases from J, with 11 bases in between. The CDR3 extends over 13 amino acids. Germline V gene lookup returns CDR1 SEHNR and CDR2 FQNEAQ (reference sequence). In nucleotides, the CDR3 is TGTGCCAGCAGCGAAGAGGTCGGCTATGGCTACACCTTC. Translation gives CASSEEVGYGYTF.

This clone has only one observation. The rearrangement uses TRBV4-3 and TRBJ2-2, with D hard to call. Deletions cut 1 base from V and 3 bases from J, with 3 bases between. Germline CDR1 is LGHNA and CDR2 is YSLEER. The CDR3 sequence is 13 residues long. CDR3 coding DNA: TGCGCCAGCAGCCAAGGGTACACCGGGGAGCTGTTTTTT. Its protein product is CASSQGYTGELFF.

CDR3 bases: TGTGCCAGTAGTGCCTACCCACAGGGGAACACTGAAGCTTTCTTT. Translation gives CASSAYPQGNTEAFF. The rearrangement uses TRBV19 and TRBJ1-1; TRBD1 is a possible D gene (6 bases). The CDR3 runs to 15 residues. V lost 5 bases and J lost 1, with 14 bases in between. CDR1 is LNHDA and CDR2 is SQIVND in the germline V gene (reference sequence).